These 23 T cell receptor beta chains were sequenced from one sample in a study of blood T cell repertoires in COVID-19. Method: immunoSEQ multiplex PCR; TCRdb's copy keeps in-frame clones and lacks some. This sample carries 50,000 to 60,000 clones, approximately 86% of them seen once, and the ten largest clones take 16%. The source material was peripheral blood. Receptors originate from a man aged 35 to 55 with acute or convalescent COVID-19.

The genes are TRBV5-8 and TRBJ1-2; 9 nucleotides match TRBD1. Germline-derived CDR1 and CDR2 are SGHTS and YDEGEE. Losses at the gene ends were 4 bases for V and 5 bases for J; bases not matched to a gene: 9. The CDR3 sequence is 15 residues long. CDR3 DNA: TGTGCCAGCAGCCCGGACAGGGGCGGAAGGTATGGCTACACCTTC. This gives the protein CASSPDRGGRYGYTF.

This chain connects TRBV7-9 to TRBJ1-2; D is perhaps TRBD1 (5 bases). Germline values: CDR1 SEHNR, CDR2 FQNEAQ (reference sequence). V lost 4 bases to trimming and J lost 7 bases, with 10 bases between them. This CDR3 contains 12 residues. Written as DNA, the CDR3 is TGTGCCAGCAGCTCCGGGACTTCTGGCTACACCTTC. Amino acid sequence: CASSSGTSGYTF. Filled out from reference TRBV7-9 and TRBJ1-2, the complete variable domain reads DTGVSQNPRHKITKRGQNVTFRCDPISEHNRLYWYRQTLGQGPEFLTYFQNEAQLEKSRLLSDRFSAERPKGSFSTLEIQRTEQGDSAMYLCASSSGTSGYTFGSGTRLTVV.

V usage is TRBV10-2 and J usage is TRBJ2-2; perhaps TRBD1 as D (6 bases). V lost 11 bases to trimming and J lost 7 bases, with 23 bases between them. The germline V gene has CDR1 WSHSY and CDR2 SAAADI. There are 15 residues in the CDR3. CDR3 in amino acids: CALHRNREGNGELFF. In nucleotides, the CDR3 is TGCGCCCTCCACCGCAACAGGGAAGGTAACGGGGAGCTGTTTTTT.

J is TRBJ2-7 and V is TRBV14; the match to TRBD2 covers 9 bases. The V and J ends lost 4 bases and 0 bases, in that order; junction bases with no gene match: 16. The CDR3 is 19 amino acids. Per germline, CDR1 SGHDN and CDR2 FVKESK. The CDR3 DNA sequence: TGTGCCAGCAGCCGGGACCCGGCCAGCGGGGGGTTCCCCTCCTACGAGCAGTACGTC. It yields the protein CASSRDPASGGFPSYEQYV.

This chain uses TRBV29-1 with TRBJ1-2; D gene ambiguous. The V gene's germline CDR1 is SQVTM and CDR2 ANQGSEA. This CDR3 comprises 15 residues. Trimming took 4 bases from V and 8 from J, leaving 23 bases between them. In DNA, the CDR3 is TGCAGCGTTGTAAGATCAGTGAGGGAGGACGAGGGCTACACCTTC. This translates into CSVVRSVREDEGYTF.

CDR3 protein: CASSLDPAAEAFF. The CDR3 DNA reads TGTGCCAGCAGCTTAGATCCGGCAGCGGAAGCTTTCTTT. V gene TRBV11-2 combines with J gene TRBJ1-1, with D unclear. The CDR3 is made up of 13 amino acids. V was pared by 0 bases and J by 8 bases, with 10 bases between. Germline lookup yields CDR1 SGHAT and CDR2 FQNNGV. The complete variable domain, with remaining parts taken from reference TRBV11-2 and TRBJ1-1, reads EAGVAQSPRYKIIEKRQSVAFWCNPISGHATLYWYQQILGQGPKLLIQFQNNGVVDDSQLPKDRFSAERLKGVDSTLKIQPAKLEDSAVYLCASSLDPAAEAFFGQGTRLTVV.

The gene calls are TRBV27 and TRBJ1-5, with D hard to call. The germline gives CDR1 MNHEY, CDR2 SMNVEV (reference sequence). V lost 10 bases and J 0 bases, leaving 16 bases between the germline ends. This CDR3 has 15 residues. The CDR3 region is CATKLGAYSNQPQHF. The CDR3 DNA reads TGTGCCACCAAGTTGGGAGCTTATAGCAATCAGCCCCAGCATTTT.

V usage is TRBV24-1 and J usage is TRBJ2-1; D perhaps matches TRBD2 (6 bases). V lost 1 base to trimming and J lost 2 bases, with 8 bases between them. Germline CDR1 is KGHDR and CDR2 is SFDVKD. The CDR3 loop spans 15 amino acids. CDR3 DNA sequence: TGTGCCACCAGTGATTTTAGGAGGGCCTACAATGAGCAGTTCTTC. Translated, it gives CATSDFRRAYNEQFF.

CDR3 sequence: CASSHGGNTEAFF. For the CDR3, the DNA is TGCGCCAGCAGCCACGGAGGGAACACTGAAGCTTTCTTT. The rearrangement joins TRBV4-1 to TRBJ1-1; D is undetermined. The germline V gene has CDR1 MGHRA and CDR2 YSYEKL. Trimming pared 3 bases from V and 1 base from J, leaving 6 bases between. This CDR3 comprises 13 residues.

V usage is TRBV27 and J usage is TRBJ1-6; D gene uncertain. The CDR3 has 13 amino acids. Trimming stripped 5 bases from V and 6 bases from J, with 8 bases between. Germline V CDR1 and CDR2: MNHEY, SMNVEV (reference sequence). CDR3 in amino acids: CASSPNSNSPLHF. The CDR3 region has the DNA TGTGCCAGCAGTCCCAACAGTAATTCACCCCTCCACTTT.

The V call is TRBV19, the J call TRBJ1-1; 8 nucleotides align to TRBD1. J lost 10 bases, V lost 4 bases, and 2 bases had no gene match. The CDR3 spans 11 residues. Germline loops: CDR1 LNHDA, CDR2 SQIVND (reference sequence). The CDR3 nucleotides are TGTGCCAGTAGTAGGACAGGGAGAGCTTTCTTT. It codes for CASSRTGRAFF.

The chain uses TRBV9 and TRBJ2-2; D perhaps matches TRBD2 (5 bases). The CDR3 is 14 residues long. The V end was cut by 2 bases, the J end by 4 bases, with 9 bases between. The germline V gene has CDR1 SGDLS and CDR2 YYNGEE. The CDR3 here is CASSVRGSTGELFF. In DNA, the CDR3 is TGTGCCAGCAGCGTTCGAGGGAGCACCGGGGAGCTGTTTTTT.

This clone was found once. The gene calls are TRBV18 and TRBJ1-1; D ambiguous. V gave up 2 bases and J gave up 4 bases, with 11 bases separating them. Germline lookup yields CDR1 KGHSH and CDR2 LQKENI. The length of the CDR3 is 14 residues. The CDR3 here is CASSPDGVATEAFF. The DNA of the CDR3 is TGTGCCAGCTCACCAGATGGAGTTGCCACTGAAGCTTTCTTT.

The rearrangement uses TRBV4-1 and TRBJ2-7; the D gene is possibly TRBD1 (5 bases). V lost 4 bases, J lost 1 base, and 11 bases lay in between. The V gene's germline CDR1 is MGHRA and CDR2 YSYEKL. CDR3 length equals 14 residues. The CDR3 loop is CASSPNPGSYEQYF. DNA for the CDR3: TGCGCCAGCAGCCCTAATCCAGGGTCCTACGAGCAGTACTTC.

V is TRBV19 and J is TRBJ1-5; 7 nucleotides match TRBD1. The CDR3 length is 15 residues. V lost 6 bases to trimming and J lost 4 bases; unmatched junction nucleotides: 9. Germline assignment: CDR1 LNHDA and CDR2 SQIVND (reference sequence). The CDR3, as DNA: TGTGCCAGTAGACCACCCGGACAGGTAAATCAGCCCCAGCATTTT. This translates into CASRPPGQVNQPQHF.

This clone was seen only a few times. The V and J genes are TRBV5-1 and TRBJ1-2; D remains ambiguous. Germline V gene sequence: CDR1 SGHRS, CDR2 YFSETQ. The germline V and J ends were trimmed by 1 base and 4 bases, with 11 bases remaining between them. The CDR3 runs 14 residues. CDR3 sequence reads: CASSLPASGYGYTF. For the CDR3, the DNA is TGCGCCAGCAGCTTGCCCGCCAGTGGCTATGGCTACACCTTC.

V usage is TRBV5-1 and J usage is TRBJ2-2; 10 bases match TRBD2. J lost 5 bases, V lost 0 bases, and 7 bases had no gene match. CDR1 SGHRS and CDR2 YFSETQ come from the germline V gene. The CDR3 totals 17 residues. The CDR3 here is CASSLGASGGRTGELFF. The DNA for the CDR3 is TGCGCCAGCAGCTTGGGGGCTAGCGGGGGCCGGACCGGGGAGCTGTTTTTT. Full variable domain (missing parts from reference TRBV5-1 and TRBJ2-2): KAGVTQTPRYLIKTRGQQVTLSCSPISGHRSVSWYQQTPGQGLQFLFEYFSETQRNKGNFPGRFSGRQFSNSRSEMNVSTLELGDSALYLCASSLGASGGRTGELFFGEGSRLTVL.

V gene TRBV19 combines with J gene TRBJ1-5; 10 nucleotides align to TRBD1. The CDR3 totals 16 residues. Germline-derived CDR1 and CDR2 are LNHDA and SQIVND (reference sequence). With 4 bases clipped from V and 3 bases from J, the junction kept 6 bases outside the gene matches. The CDR3 coding sequence is TGTGCCAGTAGTAGAAGACAGGGGGCAAACAATCAGCCCCAGCATTTT. The encoded protein is CASSRRQGANNQPQHF.

The chain joins TRBV18 to TRBJ1-1; D call uncertain. The germline gives CDR1 KGHSH, CDR2 LQKENI. The CDR3 has 15 amino acids. V lost 3 bases and J lost 2, with 13 bases in between. The CDR3 region has the DNA TGTGCCAGCTCACCCCTAAGCCCGATTAACACTGAAGCTTTCTTT. Protein product: CASSPLSPINTEAFF.

V gene TRBV4-2 combines with J gene TRBJ2-5; maybe TRBD2 (5 bases). Germline V CDR1 and CDR2: LGHNA, YNFKEQ. Trimming left V 3 bases short and J 3 bases short, with 5 bases between. The CDR3 consists of 12 residues. This CDR3 reads CASSQREETQYF. The CDR3 DNA is TGTGCCAGCAGCCAGAGGGAAGAGACCCAGTACTTC.

The V call is TRBV18, the J call TRBJ2-2; 7 bases fit TRBD1. The CDR3 covers 16 residues. Germline CDR1 reads KGHSH; CDR2 reads LQKENI. With 5 bases clipped from V and 6 bases from J, the junction kept 12 bases outside the gene matches. In DNA form, the CDR3 reads TGTGCCAGCTCATATCGTACCGTCACAGGGGCCGGGGAGCTGTTTTTT. This encodes CASSYRTVTGAGELFF.

This clone occurred once. The V call is TRBV2, the J call TRBJ2-2; D is undetermined. The CDR3 has 13 residues. V was shortened by 6 bases and J by 1 base, with 6 bases between the two germline ends. CDR1 SNHLY and CDR2 FYNNEI come from the germline V gene. DNA for the CDR3: TGTGCCAGCAGCCAGAAGAACACCGGGGAGCTGTTTTTT. This translates into CASSQKNTGELFF. Filled out from reference TRBV2 and TRBJ2-2, the complete variable domain reads EPEVTQTPSHQVTQMGQEVILRCVPISNHLYFYWYRQILGQKVEFLVSFYNNEISEKSEIFDDQFSVERPDGSNFTLKIRSTKLEDSAMYFCASSQKNTGELFFGEGSRLTVL.

This chain uses TRBV6-1 with TRBJ1-5; TRBD1 aligns across 10 bases. The CDR3 covers 16 residues. V was clipped by 4 bases and J by 7 bases; unmatched bases: 10. The germline gives CDR1 MNHNS, CDR2 SASEGT. This CDR3 is CASSAGTGVGRQPQHF. The CDR3 region has the DNA TGTGCCAGCAGTGCCGGGACAGGGGTCGGGCGGCAGCCCCAGCATTTT.